A single sample is the source of the 32 T cell receptor beta chains below, sequenced in a study of control samples from healthy donors and cancer patients. The assay was immunoSEQ multiplex PCR, and TCRdb's table has in-frame clones only and misses some. The sample holds fewer than 250,000 clones. The sample was blood. All receptors come from a woman aged 25 to 39 in good health.

This chain connects TRBV3-1 (or the pseudogene TRBV3-2) to TRBJ2-3; 11 nucleotides align to TRBD2. V trimming: 6 bases; J trimming: 4 bases; junction bases outside the gene matches: 12. The CDR3 spans 17 residues. The germline V gene encodes CDR1 LGHDT and CDR2 YNNKEL (reference sequence). CDR3 amino acids: CASSHTYSGGAADTQYF. CDR3 nucleotides: TGTGCCAGCAGTCACACATATAGCGGGGGGGCGGCAGATACGCAGTATTTT.

V gene TRBV6-2 or TRBV6-3 combines with J gene TRBJ1-6; D gene uncertain. The V end was cut by 2 bases, the J end by 4 bases, with 12 bases between. Germline assignment: CDR1 MNHEY and CDR2 SVGEGT. There are 16 residues in the CDR3. In nucleotides, the CDR3 is TGTGCCAGCAGTTACGGGAGAACAAGATATAATTCACCCCTCCACTTT. This gives the protein CASSYGRTRYNSPLHF.

CDR3 sequence: CASSQVLDNEQFF. The CDR3 DNA follows: TGCGCCAGCAGCCAGGTACTAGACAATGAGCAGTTCTTC. The chain employs TRBV4-1 and TRBJ2-1; tentatively, D is TRBD2 (5 bases). The germline V gene has CDR1 MGHRA and CDR2 YSYEKL. The V and J ends lost 3 bases and 5 bases respectively, with 8 bases between them. The CDR3 length is 13 residues.

The chain couples TRBV7-9 to TRBJ1-1; D remains ambiguous. The CDR3 covers 15 residues. With 5 bases removed from V and 0 bases from J, the gap between germline ends came to 13 bases. Per germline, CDR1 SEHNR and CDR2 FQNEAQ (reference sequence). CDR3 sequence (DNA): TGTGCCAGCAGCCCCGGAGGCGGATTGAACACTGAAGCTTTCTTT. It encodes CASSPGGGLNTEAFF.

The chain recombines TRBV27 with TRBJ1-1; 7 bases line up with TRBD1. Germline CDR1 and CDR2: MNHEY and SMNVEV (reference sequence). The CDR3 totals 18 residues. J lost 1 base, V lost 5 bases, and 16 bases had no gene match. CDR3 nucleotides: TGTGCCAGCAGTCCCCGACGATTGACCGGGACAGAGAACACTGAAGCTTTCTTT. Translating gives CASSPRRLTGTENTEAFF.

The CDR3 spells CASSYPIRARNEKLFF. DNA for the CDR3: TGTGCCAGCAGTTACCCTATCAGGGCCCGTAATGAAAAACTGTTTTTT. The chain combines TRBV6-2 or TRBV6-3 with TRBJ1-4, with a possible D match to TRBD1 (5 bases). The CDR3 totals 16 residues. Looked up from germline, CDR1 is MNHEY and CDR2 is SVGEGT. Trimming shortened V by 2 bases and J by 4 bases, and 14 bases separated the two germline ends.

This chain connects TRBV6-4 to TRBJ2-1; 11 nucleotides match TRBD2. V lost 6 bases and J lost 7; bases outside the gene matches: 11. CDR1 is MRHNA, CDR2 SNTAGT, per germline. The CDR3 sequence is 16 residues long. The CDR3: CASSPFLAGGPNEQFF. In nucleotides, the CDR3 is TGTGCCAGCAGCCCCTTTTTAGCGGGGGGGCCGAATGAGCAGTTCTTC.

The chain combines TRBV9 with TRBJ1-2, with D hard to call. The V end lost 0 bases, the J end lost 4 bases, and 10 bases lay between the germline ends. Per the germline V gene, CDR1 is SGDLS and CDR2 is YYNGEE. This CDR3 comprises 14 residues. DNA of the CDR3: TGTGCCAGCAGCGTAGAGGCGGGGATCTATGGCTACACCTTC. It translates to CASSVEAGIYGYTF.

V and J are TRBV5-8 and TRBJ1-2, with TRBD1 as a possible D gene (6 bases). This CDR3 contains 12 residues. Germline lookup yields CDR1 SGHTS and CDR2 YDEGEE. With 5 bases removed from V and 3 bases from J, the gap between germline ends came to 8 bases. CDR3 loop: CASSRQDYGYTF. CDR3 nucleotides: TGTGCCAGCAGTAGACAGGACTATGGCTACACCTTC.

The rearrangement links TRBV7-9 to TRBJ2-2; 8 nucleotides line up with TRBD2. The V and J ends lost 3 bases and 2 bases, in that order; junction bases with no gene match: 11. The CDR3 totals 18 residues. The germline CDR1 and CDR2 sequences are SEHNR and FQNEAQ (reference sequence). The CDR3 DNA reads as TGTGCCAGCAGCTTCCGCTCGGGAGGGTCATCCAACACCGGGGAGCTGTTTTTT. Translating it yields CASSFRSGGSSNTGELFF.

CDR3 in amino acids: CSVDSGQGTNEQFF. The CDR3 DNA reads TGCAGCGTTGATTCGGGACAGGGGACGAATGAGCAGTTCTTC. V and J are TRBV29-1 and TRBJ2-1, with 10 bases matching TRBD1. V lost 3 bases and J lost 7; bases outside the gene matches: 6. Germline values: CDR1 SQVTM, CDR2 ANQGSEA. The CDR3 runs to 14 residues.

V and J are TRBV28 and TRBJ1-5; D is ambiguous. Germline CDR1 reads MDHEN; CDR2 reads SYDVKM. The CDR3 covers 16 residues. V gave up 1 base and J gave up 4 bases, with 14 bases separating them. CDR3 residues: CASSLSGKPLNQPQHF. CDR3 in DNA: TGTGCCAGCAGTTTATCGGGGAAACCCTTAAATCAGCCCCAGCATTTT.

The chain is built from TRBV14 and TRBJ2-1; 8 bases fit TRBD2. This CDR3 spans 15 amino acids. The junction had 3 bases not matched to a gene; V was cut back by 1 base and J by 4 bases. Germline CDR1 is SGHDN and CDR2 is FVKESK. DNA for the CDR3: TGTGCCAGCAGCCAAGCCGGGAGGGGTTACAATGAGCAGTTCTTC. This translates into CASSQAGRGYNEQFF.

The chain joins TRBV7-2 to TRBJ1-5; D unresolved. Germline V gene lookup returns CDR1 SGHTA and CDR2 FQGNSA. The germline V and J ends were trimmed by 2 bases and 0 bases, with 20 bases remaining between them. This CDR3 is built from 19 residues. CDR3 in amino acids: CASSLSRSDGLDSNQPQHF. For the CDR3, the DNA is TGTGCCAGCAGCTTAAGTCGGTCGGACGGACTTGATAGCAATCAGCCCCAGCATTTT.

V usage is TRBV4-1 and J usage is TRBJ1-2; D not resolved. Trimming shortened V by 1 base and J by 1 base, and 16 bases separated the two germline ends. The CDR3 is made up of 17 amino acids. Germline CDR1 reads MGHRA; CDR2 reads YSYEKL. The CDR3 DNA is TGCGCCAGCAGCCAAGGAATAGAACGGTGGGGTAACTATGGCTACACCTTC. This translates into CASSQGIERWGNYGYTF.

The chain has TRBV6-5 and TRBJ2-7; the D gene is possibly TRBD1 (6 bases). Deletions cut 2 bases from V and 2 bases from J, with 10 bases between. Germline loops: CDR1 MNHEY, CDR2 SVGAGI. The CDR3 has 14 residues. Here the CDR3 reads CASSYRAGAYEQYF. As DNA, the CDR3 is TGTGCCAGCAGTTACAGAGCAGGGGCCTACGAGCAGTACTTC.

The chain couples TRBV4-1 to TRBJ1-2, with 10 nucleotides matching TRBD1. The CDR3 consists of 14 residues. The germline V gene encodes CDR1 MGHRA and CDR2 YSYEKL. V lost 6 bases, J lost 8 bases, and 9 bases stayed unmatched. The CDR3: CASRRGQGNGGYTF. The CDR3 region has the DNA TGCGCCAGCAGACGGGGACAGGGGAACGGCGGCTACACCTTC.

CDR3 amino acids: CASSLTGEQSKGYTF. As DNA, the CDR3 is TGTGCCAGCAGCCTTACAGGGGAGCAAAGCAAGGGCTACACCTTC. The chain employs TRBV7-9 and TRBJ1-2; TRBD1 agrees at 7 bases. Germline CDR1 reads SEHNR; CDR2 reads FQNEAQ (reference sequence). With V trimmed by 5 bases and J by 8 bases, 14 bases remained unmatched. The CDR3 is 15 amino acids.

CDR3 amino acids: CASSLNRDQPQHF. Written as DNA, the CDR3 is TGTGCCAGCAGTTTAAATCGGGATCAGCCCCAGCATTTT. The chain combines TRBV12-3 or TRBV12-4 with TRBJ1-5; the D is unclear. V lost 2 bases and J 5 bases, leaving 7 bases between the germline ends. The CDR3 totals 13 residues.

The gene calls are TRBV28 and TRBJ1-5; a possible D gene is TRBD1 (6 bases). Trimming removed 6 bases at V and 5 bases at J, with 20 bases between. Germline V gene lookup returns CDR1 MDHEN and CDR2 SYDVKM. The CDR3 is 16 residues long. Here the CDR3 reads CASRGFIRGRYQPQHF. In nucleotides, the CDR3 is TGTGCCAGCAGGGGTTTTATCAGGGGCAGGTATCAGCCCCAGCATTTT.

CDR3 in DNA: TGTGCCAGCAGCATGGGACTAGCTGGGGATACGCAGTATTTT. It translates to CASSMGLAGDTQYF. The chain employs TRBV5-8 and TRBJ2-3, with 9 bases lining up with TRBD2. Germline CDR1 reads SGHTS; CDR2 reads YDEGEE. The CDR3 totals 14 residues. J lost 6 bases, V lost 4 bases, and 6 bases had no gene match. Variable domain in full (rest from reference TRBV5-8 and TRBJ2-3): EAGVTQSPTHLIKTRGQQATLRCSPISGHTSVYWYQQALGLGLQFLLWYDEGEERNRGNFPPRFSGRQFPNYSSELNVNALELEDSALYLCASSMGLAGDTQYFGPGTRLTVL.

The chain's CDR3 is CASRSGAGPREQYF. The CDR3 DNA sequence: TGCGCCAGCAGATCAGGGGCCGGACCTCGCGAGCAGTACTTC. The chain recombines TRBV10-2 with TRBJ2-7; TRBD1 is a possible D gene (6 bases). V dropped 6 bases and J dropped 6 bases, with 18 bases sitting between them. Germline CDR1 reads WSHSY; CDR2 reads SAAADI. This CDR3 has 14 amino acids.

This chain joins TRBV11-2 and TRBJ2-3; tentatively, D is TRBD1 (5 bases). The germline CDR1 and CDR2 sequences are SGHAT and FQNNGV. This CDR3 has 13 residues. With 1 base removed from V and 4 bases from J, the gap between germline ends came to 6 bases. The CDR3 is CASSLARADTQYF. The CDR3 DNA reads as TGTGCCAGCAGCTTAGCCAGGGCAGATACGCAGTATTTT.

This rearrangement joins TRBV3-1 (or the pseudogene TRBV3-2) to TRBJ2-7; D is perhaps TRBD2 (5 bases). The V gene lost 3 bases and the J gene lost 0 bases, with 12 bases spanning the gap. The CDR3 is 15 residues long. Germline values: CDR1 LGHDT, CDR2 YNNKEL (reference sequence). CDR3: CASSQEDAYSYEQYF. The DNA for the CDR3 is TGTGCCAGCAGCCAGGAGGACGCCTACTCCTACGAGCAGTACTTC.

V usage is TRBV12-1 and J usage is TRBJ1-1. TRBV12-1 has pseudogene status. This CDR3 contains 15 residues. CDR3 DNA sequence: TGTGCCAGCAACTTTATTAAGGGCCCGAACACTGAAGCTTTCTTT. It specifies CASNFIKGPNTEAFF.

The chain joins TRBV7-6 to TRBJ2-3; the match to TRBD2 covers 15 bases. The CDR3 spans 18 residues. CDR1 SGHVS and CDR2 FNYEAQ come from the germline V gene. V gave up 5 bases and J gave up 3 bases; unmatched junction bases: 9. The CDR3 sequence is CASSPPWTSGGVTDTQYF. Written as DNA, the CDR3 is TGTGCCAGCAGCCCCCCTTGGACTAGCGGGGGGGTAACAGATACGCAGTATTTT.

V and J are TRBV5-1 and TRBJ1-5; tentatively, D is TRBD1 (5 bases). This CDR3 has 14 amino acids. Germline V gene data show CDR1 as SGHRS and CDR2 as YFSETQ. The ends were cut back, 2 bases at V and 5 bases at J, with 11 bases in the middle. The CDR3 DNA reads as TGCGCCAGCAGCTTAGACAGCACAGATCAGCCCCAGCATTTT. This translates into CASSLDSTDQPQHF.

The genes are TRBV7-9 and TRBJ1-5; no definite D call. CDR1 and CDR2 (germline): SEHNR, FQNEAQ (reference sequence). The CDR3 has 15 amino acids. V was trimmed by 3 bases and J by 2 bases, leaving 11 bases between them. CDR3 nucleotides: TGTGCCAGCAGCTTCGGGGATTCGGGCAATCAGCCCCAGCATTTT. Its protein is CASSFGDSGNQPQHF.

The chain links TRBV25-1 to TRBJ1-5; the D is unclear. V lost 5 bases and J 0 bases, leaving 8 bases between the germline ends. Germline V gives CDR1 MGHDK, CDR2 SYGVNS. The CDR3 covers 14 residues. In DNA, the CDR3 is TGTGCCAGCAGTAAGGGCTATAGCAATCAGCCCCAGCATTTT. Its translation is CASSKGYSNQPQHF.

The chain uses TRBV6-5 and TRBJ1-4, with 9 nucleotides matching TRBD1. The CDR3 totals 15 residues. Unmatched junction bases numbered 10, after V lost 8 bases and J lost 6 bases. Germline loops: CDR1 MNHEY, CDR2 SVGAGI. The CDR3 loop reads CASGLGGQGHEKLFF. CDR3 nucleotide sequence: TGTGCCAGCGGTCTAGGGGGACAGGGTCATGAAAAACTGTTTTTT.

The V gene is TRBV5-1, the J gene TRBJ2-1; no clear D. The V end lost 1 base, the J end lost 7 bases, and 3 bases lay between the germline ends. The V gene's germline CDR1 is SGHRS and CDR2 YFSETQ. The CDR3 contains 11 residues. The CDR3 bases are TGCGCCAGCAGCTTGAGGAATGAGCAGTTCTTC. It translates to CASSLRNEQFF. The full variable domain, rest sourced from reference TRBV5-1 and TRBJ2-1, is KAGVTQTPRYLIKTRGQQVTLSCSPISGHRSVSWYQQTPGQGLQFLFEYFSETQRNKGNFPGRFSGRQFSNSRSEMNVSTLELGDSALYLCASSLRNEQFFGPGTRLTVL.

The genes are TRBV20-1 and TRBJ2-3; TRBD2 matches 9 bases. Germline CDR1 and CDR2: DFQATT and SNEGSKA (reference sequence). This CDR3 has 14 residues. With 3 bases clipped from V and 3 bases from J, the junction kept 4 bases outside the gene matches. The CDR3, as DNA: TGCAGTGCTAGTAAGGGACTAGCTACAGATACGCAGTATTTT. Translated, it gives CSASKGLATDTQYF.